This T cell receptor beta chain stems from a study of cytomegalovirus exposure and HLA in healthy donors. This PCR relied on a set of 60 Vbeta primers and 13 Jbeta primers. Method: immunoSEQ multiplex PCR; TCRdb's copy keeps in-frame clones and lacks some. The repertoire has just under 95,000 clones, roughly 86% of them found once; the top ten carry approximately 10%. Germline lookup yields CDR1 MNHEY and CDR2 SVGAGI. Trimming removed 4 bases from V and 8 bases from J, with 20 bases in between. The CDR3 covers 16 residues. This chain joins TRBV6-5 and TRBJ1-4; unclear D gene. This receptor was taken from a human donor in good health. Input material: PBMCs. The CDR3: CASSFLSTDSLEKLFF. Here the CDR3 DNA reads TGTGCCAGCAGTTTCCTTTCTACGGACTCACTCGAAAAACTGTTTTTT.